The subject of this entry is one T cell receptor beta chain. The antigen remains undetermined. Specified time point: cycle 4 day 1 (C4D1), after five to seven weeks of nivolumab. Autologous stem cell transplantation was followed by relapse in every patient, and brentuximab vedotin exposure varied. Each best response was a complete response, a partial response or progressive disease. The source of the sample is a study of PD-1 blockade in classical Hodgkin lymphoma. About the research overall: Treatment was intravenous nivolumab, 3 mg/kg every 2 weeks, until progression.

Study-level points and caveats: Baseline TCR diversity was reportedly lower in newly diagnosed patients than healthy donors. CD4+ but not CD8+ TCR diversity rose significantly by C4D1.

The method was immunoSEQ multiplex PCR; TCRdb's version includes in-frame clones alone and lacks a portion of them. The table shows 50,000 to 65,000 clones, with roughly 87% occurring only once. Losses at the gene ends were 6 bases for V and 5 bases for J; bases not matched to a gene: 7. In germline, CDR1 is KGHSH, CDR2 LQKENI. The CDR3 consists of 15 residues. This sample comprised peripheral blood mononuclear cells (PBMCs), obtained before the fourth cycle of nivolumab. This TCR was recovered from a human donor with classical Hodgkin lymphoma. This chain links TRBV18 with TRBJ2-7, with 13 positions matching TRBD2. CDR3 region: CASSPGLAGNNEQYF. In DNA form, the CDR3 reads TGTGCCAGCTCTCCGGGACTAGCGGGGAATAACGAGCAGTACTTC. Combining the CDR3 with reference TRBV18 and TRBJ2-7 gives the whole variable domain NAGVMQNPRHLVRRRGQEARLRCSPMKGHSHVYWYRQLPEEGLKFMVYLQKENIIDESGMPKERFSAEFPKEGPSILRIQQVVRGDSAAYFCASSPGLAGNNEQYFGPGTRLTVT.